These 30 T cell receptor beta chains were sequenced from one sample in a study of blood T cell repertoires in COVID-19. Data came from immunoSEQ multiplex PCR; TCRdb stores just in-frame clones and leaves some out. The table has about 97,000 clones, roughly 87% seen once; the top ten hold roughly 5.6%. Source material: peripheral blood. The source of these receptors is a woman in her forties or fifties with COVID-19, enrolled during active disease.

The chain carries TRBV7-3 and TRBJ1-3; 7 nucleotides agree with TRBD1. This CDR3 is 18 amino acids long. CDR1 and CDR2 (germline): SGHTA, FQGTGA. After removal of 0 bases from V and 3 bases from J, the junction contained 11 bases not matched to a gene. The CDR3 nucleotides read TGTGCCAGCAGCTTAACATACAGGGGCGGATCCTTTGGAAACACCATATATTTT. It encodes CASSLTYRGGSFGNTIYF. The whole variable domain, filled in from reference TRBV7-3 and TRBJ1-3, reads GAGVSQTPSNKVTEKGKYVELRCDPISGHTALYWYRQSLGQGPEFLIYFQGTGAADDSGLPNDRFFAVRPEGSVSTLKIQRTERGDSAVYLCASSLTYRGGSFGNTIYFGEGSWLTVV.

For the CDR3, the DNA is TGTGCCAGCAGCACGGGGAGGGCGGCAGCTTTCTTT. Translated: CASSTGRAAAFF. The chain links TRBV5-4 to TRBJ1-1; D not resolved. The CDR3 has 12 residues. Germline V lookup: CDR1 SGHNT, CDR2 YYREEE (reference sequence). Trimming removed 4 bases from V and 10 bases from J, with 14 bases in between.

CDR3 sequence (DNA): TGTGCCAGCAGTTCCCAGTCTTACACTGAAGCTTTCTTT. This translates into CASSSQSYTEAFF. This chain uses TRBV28 with TRBJ1-1; D not resolved. Germline loops: CDR1 MDHEN, CDR2 SYDVKM. The CDR3 loop spans 13 amino acids. V was clipped by 4 bases and J by 3 bases, with 9 bases between them. Full variable domain (missing parts from reference TRBV28 and TRBJ1-1): DVKVTQSSRYLVKRTGEKVFLECVQDMDHENMFWYRQDPGLGLRLIYFSYDVKMKEKGDIPEGYSVSREKKERFSLILESASTNQTSMYLCASSSQSYTEAFFGQGTRLTVV.

This clone was seen only once. This chain joins TRBV6-5 and TRBJ1-1; 10 nucleotides match TRBD1. Germline CDR1 is MNHEY and CDR2 is SVGAGI. Trimming at V came to 6 bases and at J to 4 bases, leaving 5 bases not matched to a gene. This CDR3 comprises 14 residues. CDR3 sequence: CASRPTGGVTEAFF. As DNA, the CDR3 is TGTGCCAGCAGGCCGACAGGGGGCGTCACTGAAGCTTTCTTT.

The chain has TRBV7-2 and TRBJ2-3; D not certain. Germline V gene data show CDR1 as SGHTA and CDR2 as FQGNSA. There are 15 residues in the CDR3. V was pared by 1 base and J by 4 bases, with 12 bases between. CDR3 in DNA: TGTGCCAGCAGCTTAGGTCTCAGTGAAGCAGATACGCAGTATTTT. Translation gives CASSLGLSEADTQYF.

The V and J genes are TRBV18 and TRBJ1-2, with a tentative D call TRBD1 (5 bases). V was shortened by 3 bases and J by 0 bases, with 14 bases between the two germline ends. The CDR3 is 16 residues long. In germline, CDR1 is KGHSH, CDR2 LQKENI. DNA for the CDR3: TGTGCCAGCTCACCTTTACAACAGGAAACTAACTATGGCTACACCTTC. It encodes CASSPLQQETNYGYTF.

V is TRBV6-5 and J is TRBJ1-2, with 7 bases fitting TRBD1. There are 14 residues in the CDR3. V trimming: 0 bases; J trimming: 3 bases; junction bases outside the gene matches: 1. Germline V gene sequence: CDR1 MNHEY, CDR2 SVGAGI. This CDR3 reads CASSYSGTDYGYTF. The CDR3, as DNA: TGTGCCAGCAGTTACTCCGGGACAGACTATGGCTACACCTTC.

The gene calls are TRBV7-3 and TRBJ1-4, with D uncertain. There are 13 residues in the CDR3. V lost 5 bases and J lost 8, with 12 bases in between. In germline, CDR1 is SGHTA, CDR2 FQGTGA. CDR3 sequence: CASSPRRGEKLFF. In DNA, the CDR3 is TGTGCCAGCAGCCCCCGCCGGGGAGAAAAACTGTTTTTT.

This clone was counted between two and nine times. J is TRBJ1-1 and V is TRBV7-2, with D hard to call. This CDR3 contains 12 residues. Between the trimmed V and J ends, which lost 5 bases and 4 bases, there was a span of 8 bases. CDR1 is SGHTA and CDR2 is FQGNSA in the germline V gene. CDR3 amino acids: CASSQVGTEAFF. In DNA, the CDR3 is TGTGCCAGCAGCCAGGTTGGCACTGAAGCTTTCTTT.

This clone was seen a single time. Relative to the germline gene, one junction end is altered; a read error may explain this. This rearrangement joins TRBV28 to TRBJ2-7; unclear D gene. The germline gives CDR1 MDHEN, CDR2 SYDVKM. The CDR3 loop spans 15 amino acids. The CDR3 DNA follows: TGTGCCAGCAGTTTAATTTCTGACATCGCCTACGTGCAGTACTTC. Its protein is CASSLISDIAYVQYF.

In this sample, this clone turned up once. V gene TRBV19 combines with J gene TRBJ2-1; D possibly corresponds to TRBD2 (6 bases). V lost 1 base to trimming and J lost 14 bases, with 18 bases between them. The CDR3 runs 14 residues. CDR1 is LNHDA, CDR2 SQIVND, per germline (reference sequence). CDR3 sequence: CASSIGTNGRQEFF. The CDR3 region has the DNA TGTGCCAGTAGTATAGGGACTAACGGGAGACAAGAGTTCTTC.

The CDR3 bases are TGTGCCAGCAGTTTACATGGACAAAACTACGAGCAGTACTTC. Protein sequence: CASSLHGQNYEQYF. The chain has TRBV27 and TRBJ2-7; a weak D match, TRBD1 (5 bases). V was shortened by 2 bases and J by 3 bases, with 11 bases between the two germline ends. Germline lookup yields CDR1 MNHEY and CDR2 SMNVEV (reference sequence). The length of the CDR3 is 14 residues.

The J gene is TRBJ1-3, the V gene TRBV5-6, with 7 bases matching TRBD1. The V gene end was trimmed by 4 bases and the J gene end by 0 bases; junction bases not matched to a gene: 7. This CDR3 has 16 amino acids. Germline CDR1 reads SGHDT; CDR2 reads YYEEEE. In nucleotides, the CDR3 is TGTGCCAGCAGCCCCCAGGGGGACCCCTCTGGAAACACCATATATTTT. Protein sequence: CASSPQGDPSGNTIYF.

This clone has a handful of counts. The chain is built from TRBV30 and TRBJ1-3; D is perhaps TRBD1 (5 bases). Trimming removed 2 bases from V and 8 bases from J, with 10 bases in between. Germline V CDR1 and CDR2: GTSNPN, SVGIG (reference sequence). This CDR3 spans 12 amino acids. CDR3 DNA sequence: TGTGCCTGGAGTCCAGGGAAATACACCATATATTTT. It specifies CAWSPGKYTIYF.

The genes are TRBV2 and TRBJ2-7; TRBD1 agrees at 7 bases. CDR3 length equals 14 residues. After removal of 1 base from V and 3 bases from J, the junction contained 3 bases not matched to a gene. Germline V gives CDR1 SNHLY, CDR2 FYNNEI. Here the CDR3 DNA reads TGTGCCAGCAGTGAAGTTCCAGGGGGCTACGAGCAGTACTTC. It is translated as CASSEVPGGYEQYF.

The V gene is TRBV28, the J gene TRBJ2-7; no reliable D call. Trimming cost V 4 bases and J 6 bases, with 4 bases left between them. CDR3 length: 10 residues. Germline V CDR1 and CDR2: MDHEN, SYDVKM. The CDR3 is CASSSGEQYF. The CDR3 DNA sequence: TGTGCCAGCAGTTCAGGCGAGCAGTACTTC.

The J gene is TRBJ2-7, the V gene TRBV7-6; TRBD2 might be the D (6 bases). Looked up from germline, CDR1 is SGHVS and CDR2 is FNYEAQ. There are 13 residues in the CDR3. V was shortened by 3 bases and J by 0 bases, with 6 bases between the two germline ends. CDR3: CASSFSGSYEQYF. CDR3 DNA sequence: TGTGCCAGCAGCTTTAGCGGCTCCTACGAGCAGTACTTC.

This clone has only one observation. The chain combines TRBV19 with TRBJ2-5; 9 nucleotides line up with TRBD2. There are 15 residues in the CDR3. V lost 0 bases and J lost 6; bases outside the gene matches: 5. CDR1 and CDR2 (germline): LNHDA, SQIVND (reference sequence). The CDR3 reads CASSIENSGGKTQYF. The DNA of the CDR3 is TGTGCCAGTAGTATAGAGAATAGCGGGGGTAAGACCCAGTACTTC.

This chain joins TRBV19 and TRBJ2-2, with 8 bases that match TRBD1. CDR1 and CDR2 (germline): LNHDA, SQIVND (reference sequence). The CDR3 sequence is 16 residues long. Trimming cost V 6 bases and J 2 bases; bases outside gene matches: 8. The CDR3 loop is CASSTRAGGNTGELFF. In DNA form, the CDR3 reads TGTGCCAGTAGCACGCGGGCAGGGGGCAACACCGGGGAGCTGTTTTTT. The full variable domain, its missing parts supplied by reference TRBV19 and TRBJ2-2, is DGGITQSPKYLFRKEGQNVTLSCEQNLNHDAMYWYRQDPGQGLRLIYYSQIVNDFQKGDIAEGYSVSREKKESFPLTVTSAQKNPTAFYLCASSTRAGGNTGELFFGEGSRLTVL.

The V and J genes are TRBV6-5 and TRBJ1-2, with TRBD1 matching 11 bases. V lost 4 bases, J lost 3 bases, and 4 bases stayed unmatched. This CDR3 contains 15 residues. Looked up from germline, CDR1 is MNHEY and CDR2 is SVGAGI. The chain's CDR3 is CASSSRDRGDYGYTF. DNA for the CDR3: TGTGCCAGCAGTTCTCGGGACAGGGGGGACTATGGCTACACCTTC.

The chain carries TRBV7-2 and TRBJ2-1, with TRBD2 as a possible D gene (7 bases). The V end was cut by 0 bases, the J end by 7 bases, with 16 bases between. Germline-derived CDR1 and CDR2 are SGHTA and FQGNSA. CDR3 length: 16 residues. The DNA for the CDR3 is TGTGCCAGCAGCTTAGCCGGCGGGGGCTGGGCTAATGAGCAGTTCTTC. Its translation: CASSLAGGGWANEQFF.

J is TRBJ2-5 and V is TRBV18, with a weak D call TRBD1 (6 bases). The ends were cut back, 3 bases at V and 3 bases at J, with 8 bases in the middle. CDR1 KGHSH and CDR2 LQKENI come from the germline V gene. The CDR3 loop spans 13 amino acids. CDR3 loop: CASSPGQKETQYF. DNA for the CDR3: TGTGCCAGCTCACCGGGACAAAAAGAGACCCAGTACTTC.

This clone was observed a single time. The chain is built from TRBV7-2 and TRBJ1-2; TRBD1 matches 7 bases. Trimming at V came to 5 bases and at J to 0 bases, leaving 3 bases not matched to a gene. The CDR3 consists of 14 residues. The germline V gene has CDR1 SGHTA and CDR2 FQGNSA. The CDR3 DNA reads as TGTGCCAGCAGCCCAACAGGGGCTAACTATGGCTACACCTTC. Residues: CASSPTGANYGYTF.

V gene TRBV4-3 combines with J gene TRBJ2-3; 8 bases line up with TRBD2. The CDR3 extends over 18 amino acids. Germline CDR1 is LGHNA and CDR2 is YSLEER. The V gene end was trimmed by 0 bases and the J gene end by 2 bases; junction bases not matched to a gene: 10. For the CDR3, the DNA is TGCGCCAGCAGCCAAGAACCCCTGCGAGCGGGGGACACAGATACGCAGTATTTT. It codes for CASSQEPLRAGDTDTQYF.

The chain joins TRBV27 to TRBJ1-5; 7 bases map to TRBD1. Germline lookup yields CDR1 MNHEY and CDR2 SMNVEV (reference sequence). The CDR3 loop spans 16 amino acids. Losses at the gene ends were 6 bases for V and 0 bases for J; bases not matched to a gene: 8. CDR3 nucleotides: TGTGCCAGCAGGAGTGACAGGGACCTTAGCAATCAGCCCCAGCATTTT. Protein sequence: CASRSDRDLSNQPQHF.

V and J are TRBV24-1 and TRBJ2-3, with D perhaps TRBD1 (5 bases). Germline CDR1 and CDR2: KGHDR and SFDVKD. V was cut by 6 bases and J by 1 base, with 10 bases left in between. The CDR3 runs 14 residues. In DNA form, the CDR3 reads TGTGCCACCAGTACAGGTGGGGGCACAGATACGCAGTATTTT. This sequence encodes CATSTGGGTDTQYF.

There are a few counts of this clone. The chain is built from TRBV19 and TRBJ1-5; tentatively, D is TRBD1 (6 bases). Trimming stripped 4 bases from V and 3 bases from J, with 16 bases between. Germline lookup yields CDR1 LNHDA and CDR2 SQIVND (reference sequence). The CDR3 length is 16 residues. Written as DNA, the CDR3 is TGTGCCAGTAGTACCCTCTGGGGGCCGGCCAATCAGCCCCAGCATTTT. This codes for CASSTLWGPANQPQHF.

This clone was seen more than once but under ten times. V and J are TRBV5-1 and TRBJ1-4; no definite D call. Germline-derived CDR1 and CDR2 are SGHRS and YFSETQ. V was clipped by 10 bases and J by 12 bases, with 19 bases between them. The CDR3 sequence is 12 residues long. The CDR3 nucleotides read TGCGCCTCACGAGGTGGGAAGGAGGAACTGTTTTTT. This translates into CASRGGKEELFF.

The gene calls are TRBV19 and TRBJ2-1, with 8 bases matching TRBD2. This CDR3 contains 13 residues. Germline values: CDR1 LNHDA, CDR2 SQIVND (reference sequence). With 3 bases clipped from V and 8 bases from J, the junction kept 3 bases outside the gene matches. The CDR3 loop is CASSILRGDEQFF. The CDR3 DNA sequence: TGTGCCAGTAGTATCTTGCGGGGGGATGAGCAGTTCTTC.

V is TRBV24-1 and J is TRBJ2-7; TRBD1 aligns across 8 bases. Unmatched junction bases numbered 7, after V lost 4 bases and J lost 3 bases. Germline V gene data show CDR1 as KGHDR and CDR2 as SFDVKD. The CDR3 loop spans 15 amino acids. The CDR3 DNA sequence: TGTGCCACCAGTGACCCCGGACAGGGCGTCTACGAGCAGTACTTC. This sequence encodes CATSDPGQGVYEQYF.